The 16 T cell receptor beta chains given below trace back to one sample, sequenced in a study of vaccination and CD4 T cells after COVID-19. The Oncomine TCR Beta short-read assay sequenced DNA from cultured CD4+ T cells. A single record per CDR3 protein comes from TCRdb applying MiXCR to the PCR reads. The sample yields 10,000 or so distinct CDR3 sequences, over 45% seen once. No antigen is known for these receptors. Treatment denoted: approximately 9-day PBMC culture with coronavirus spike peptide pools or control peptides (ViraFEST assay). Pre-COVID-19 pandemic sampling (2011-2018) yielded the unexposed donor's CD4+ T cells. Sample: CD4+ T cells from blood, cultured in vitro. The receptors originated from a human donor in good health.

The V call is TRBV6-1, the J call TRBJ1-6, with D maybe TRBD1 (5 bases). From germline, CDR1 is MNHNS and CDR2 SASEGT. The CDR3 covers 15 residues. Trimming stripped 1 base from V and 6 bases from J, with 10 bases between. This chain's CDR3 is CASSEVAGSNSPLHF. DNA for the CDR3: TGTGCCAGCAGTGAAGTGGCAGGGAGTAATTCACCCCTCCACTTT.

J is TRBJ2-7 and V is TRBV6-1; D gene unclear. The germline gives CDR1 MNHNS, CDR2 SASEGT. The CDR3 runs 12 residues. V shed 6 bases and J shed 5 bases, with 11 bases lying between them. The DNA for the CDR3 is TGTGCCAGCAGCCATACCCTAGACGAGCAGTACTTC. Its translation is CASSHTLDEQYF.

This clonotype was detected a few times. The chain joins TRBV21-1 to TRBJ1-1. TRBV21-1 is a known pseudogene. The CDR3 length is 16 residues. CDR3: CASSKTNAVMNTEAFF. The CDR3 DNA reads TGTGCCAGCAGCAAAACGAACGCAGTGATGAACACTGAAGCTTTCTTT.

The chain uses TRBV12-3 or TRBV12-4 and TRBJ1-6; D is unclear. The CDR3 extends over 15 amino acids. V dropped 7 bases and J dropped 5 bases, with 15 bases sitting between them. CDR3 in DNA: TGTGCCAGCACCTCGAGTGGCGTAAATAATTCACCCCTCCACTTT. Its translation is CASTSSGVNNSPLHF.

This sequence joins TRBV20-1 and TRBJ2-7; a possible D gene is TRBD1 (5 bases). Germline assignment: CDR1 DFQATT and CDR2 SNEGSKA (reference sequence). V lost 6 bases, J lost 2 bases, and 17 bases lay in between. The CDR3 has 14 residues. In DNA form, the CDR3 reads TGCAGTGCCGGACCCTCCAGGGCCCCCTACGAGCAGTACTTC. This codes for CSAGPSRAPYEQYF.

This chain uses TRBV28 with TRBJ2-7; TRBD2 is a possible D gene (6 bases). Germline loops: CDR1 MDHEN, CDR2 SYDVKM. Trimming cost V 3 bases and J 5 bases, with 17 bases left between them. CDR3 length: 15 residues. CDR3 in DNA: TGTGCCAGCAGTTTCCCTCCTTCGGCGGGGAACGAGCAGTACTTC. Translated, it gives CASSFPPSAGNEQYF.

This sequence joins TRBV11-2 and TRBJ1-6, with a weak D call TRBD1 (5 bases). The CDR3 has 15 residues. CDR1 and CDR2 from the germline V gene are SGHAT and FQNNGV. The V end lost 2 bases, the J end lost 10 bases, and 15 bases lay between the germline ends. As DNA, the CDR3 is TGTGCCAGCAGCTTATTAAGGGACGCGGGGTCACCCCTCCACTTT. This translates into CASSLLRDAGSPLHF.

The J gene is TRBJ1-5, the V gene TRBV10-1; TRBD1 might be the D (5 bases). The V gene lost 2 bases and the J gene lost 7 bases, with 12 bases spanning the gap. The germline CDR1 and CDR2 sequences are WNHNN and SYGVQD (reference sequence). This CDR3 spans 14 amino acids. DNA of the CDR3: TGCGCCAGCAGTGAGGGGGGTTCAGGGCAGCCCCAGCATTTT. Residues: CASSEGGSGQPQHF.

V and J are TRBV20-1 and TRBJ2-4; a possible D gene is TRBD1 (6 bases). Germline values: CDR1 DFQATT, CDR2 SNEGSKA (reference sequence). Between the trimmed V and J ends, which lost 0 bases and 12 bases, there was a span of 9 bases. This CDR3 is 11 amino acids long. In DNA, the CDR3 is TGCAGTGCTAGAGAGGGGGCAGGTCAGTACTTC. Protein product: CSAREGAGQYF.

The chain combines TRBV19 with TRBJ1-2, with 8 bases identical to TRBD1. Germline CDR1 reads LNHDA; CDR2 reads SQIVND (reference sequence). The CDR3 contains 14 residues. The J segment lost 7 bases and the V segment lost 7 bases, leaving 11 bases of the junction unmatched. The CDR3, as DNA: TGTGCCAGTACCTCGGACAGGGCCGCTTTTGGCTACACCTTC. Amino acids: CASTSDRAAFGYTF. Full variable domain (outside the CDR3, taken from reference TRBV19 and TRBJ1-2): DGGITQSPKYLFRKEGQNVTLSCEQNLNHDAMYWYRQDPGQGLRLIYYSQIVNDFQKGDIAEGYSVSREKKESFPLTVTSAQKNPTAFYLCASTSDRAAFGYTFGSGTRLTVV.

This clonotype was counted a few times. The chain is built from TRBV20-1 and TRBJ1-2; D unclear. This CDR3 spans 11 amino acids. Trimming pared 1 base from V and 4 bases from J, leaving 4 bases between. CDR1 is DFQATT, CDR2 SNEGSKA, per germline (reference sequence). The CDR3 region is CSARGPYGYTF. The CDR3 nucleotides read TGCAGTGCTAGAGGTCCCTATGGCTACACCTTC.

A few counts support this clonotype. V and J are TRBV6-1 and TRBJ2-3, with TRBD2 matching 9 bases. V lost 7 bases, J lost 5 bases, and 7 bases stayed unmatched. In germline, CDR1 is MNHNS, CDR2 SASEGT. The CDR3 loop spans 14 amino acids. The CDR3 DNA reads TGTGCCAGCACGCTGGCGGGGGGGGGAGATACGCAGTATTTT. As protein: CASTLAGGGDTQYF.

The V gene is TRBV7-2, the J gene TRBJ2-5; 9 bases map to TRBD2. Germline CDR1 is SGHTA and CDR2 is FQGNSA. This CDR3 region has 14 residues. With 1 base clipped from V and 13 bases from J, the junction kept 10 bases outside the gene matches. CDR3 in amino acids: CASSLEWRGGRWYF. The CDR3 DNA is TGTGCCAGCAGCTTAGAATGGCGGGGGGGCCGCTGGTACTTC.

V gene TRBV11-3 combines with J gene TRBJ2-1; 9 nucleotides align to TRBD2. Germline lookup yields CDR1 SGHNT and CDR2 YENEEA. The trim removed 3 bases at V and 0 bases at J, leaving 15 bases unmatched. The CDR3 totals 20 residues. The CDR3 spells CASSFSSPFTSGLSYNEQFF. CDR3 sequence (DNA): TGTGCCAGCAGCTTTTCCTCTCCCTTTACTAGCGGGCTCTCCTACAATGAGCAGTTCTTC.

This clonotype has only a few counts. This chain uses TRBV25-1 with TRBJ1-5; D remains unclear. CDR1 and CDR2 (germline): MGHDK, SYGVNS. Trimming left V 4 bases short and J 4 bases short, with 11 bases between. The CDR3 has 14 residues. CDR3 loop: CASSGPGVNQPQHF. CDR3 sequence (DNA): TGTGCCAGCAGTGGGCCAGGAGTAAATCAGCCCCAGCATTTT.

V usage is TRBV24-1 and J usage is TRBJ2-2; 9 bases align to TRBD2. V gave up 9 bases and J gave up 2 bases; unmatched junction bases: 3. CDR1 and CDR2 from the germline V gene are KGHDR and SFDVKD. The CDR3 contains 14 residues. DNA for the CDR3: TGTGCCACCGCGGGGGGGCTTAACACCGGGGAGCTGTTTTTT. It yields the protein CATAGGLNTGELFF.